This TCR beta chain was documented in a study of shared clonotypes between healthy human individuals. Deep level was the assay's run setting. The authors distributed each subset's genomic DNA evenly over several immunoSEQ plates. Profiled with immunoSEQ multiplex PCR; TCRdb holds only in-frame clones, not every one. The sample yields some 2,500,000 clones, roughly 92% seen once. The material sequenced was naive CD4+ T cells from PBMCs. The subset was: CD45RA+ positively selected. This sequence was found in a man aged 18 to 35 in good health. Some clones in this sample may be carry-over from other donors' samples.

The CDR3 sequence: CASSEPPMAFF. DNA of the CDR3: TGTGCCAGCAGTGAACCTCCTATGGCGTTCTTC. The genes are TRBV6-1 and TRBJ2-1; unclear D gene. Germline CDR1 reads MNHNS; CDR2 reads SASEGT. V dropped 2 bases and J dropped 15 bases, with 11 bases sitting between them. The length of the CDR3 is 11 residues.